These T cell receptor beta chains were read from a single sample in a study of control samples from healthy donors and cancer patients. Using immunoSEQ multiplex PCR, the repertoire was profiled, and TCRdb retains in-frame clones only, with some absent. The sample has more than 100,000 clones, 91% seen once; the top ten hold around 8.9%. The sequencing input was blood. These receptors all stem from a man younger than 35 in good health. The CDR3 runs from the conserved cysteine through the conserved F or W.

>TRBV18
CASSPRPSYNEQFF
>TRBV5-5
CASSSGTPIEMAEAFF
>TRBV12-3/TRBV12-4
CASSPTTGLGYF
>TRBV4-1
CASSQDPATNEKLFF
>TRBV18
CASSPSGGYVRTEAFF
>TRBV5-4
CASSDAARVNTEAFF
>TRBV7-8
CASSPSTGNQPQHF
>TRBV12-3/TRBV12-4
CASLGGAGELFF
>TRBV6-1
CASSEIPGSLRQGAGDNSPLHF
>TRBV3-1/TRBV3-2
CASSRRGPEETQYF
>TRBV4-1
CASSQRETQYF
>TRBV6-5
CASSYKPRGDTQYF
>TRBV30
CAWGANRGRTRNSPLHF
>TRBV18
CASTADAGYTEAFF
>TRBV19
CASKVLGDLANQPQHF
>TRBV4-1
CASSQDRLGFSNQPQHF
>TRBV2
CASSAVLGGEKLFF
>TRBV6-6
CASSFLEYSNQPQHF
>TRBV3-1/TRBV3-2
CASSQTPGTGDEKLFF
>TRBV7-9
CASSTGLAGTYEQYF
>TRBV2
CASSEGSTADTQYF
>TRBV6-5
CATPRDRRITEAFF
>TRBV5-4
CASSLGLAGVGETQYF
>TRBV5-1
CASSPTGGGETQYF
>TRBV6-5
CASSYSGKNSPLHF
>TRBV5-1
CASSPGTSGIHEQFF
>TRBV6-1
CASSEAAHRYGYTF
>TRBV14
CASSQDTFTGYTF
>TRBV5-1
CASSFYSYLRAEAFF
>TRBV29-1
CSARTSTRAEAFF
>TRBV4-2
CASSQDPRDNEKLFF